This TCR beta chain is from a study of shared clonotypes between healthy human individuals (TCRdb year 2020). A note on the overall study: The cohort included a few men and a couple of women between 18 and 49 years of age. For each donor, CD4 naive and CD4 memory were each run on three plates, CD8 naive on two plates, and CD8 memory on one plate. The study deeply sequenced blood TCR repertoires of five healthy adults to estimate repertoire size and the extent of clonotype sharing between individuals. Different laboratories and diverse techniques were used to prepare libraries and sequence TCR repertoires, to increase sequencing depth and limit assay-specific biases. Each donor's leukapheresis produced roughly between roughly 0.85 and 10 billion PBMCs.

CD8 naive samples were CD45RO-negative cells positively selected for CCR7, giving a CD45RA+CCR7+ population that excluded TemRA cells. Healthy HIV-negative adults with no recently reported acute infections or vaccinations were included as donors. All donors were Caucasian adults living in Nashville, Tennessee, USA. Blood was obtained by leukapheresis, after which PBMCs were separated by Ficoll-Histopaque density gradient centrifugation and cryopreserved in liquid nitrogen vapor phase. Purity and quantity of every magnetically sorted T cell population were checked by analytical flow cytometry. Genomic DNA was isolated from every sorted fraction and measured by UV absorbance on a Nanodrop 2000c. What the work shows at the level of the full study, not this receptor alone: Higher generation probabilities were observed for clonotypes shared by all four sorted-subset donors than for non-shared clonotypes. The small number of donors limited the genetic and exposure-history diversity represented. About 5% of naive CD4, around 3.5% of naive CD8, 2.3% of memory CD4, and around 0.4% of memory CD8 clonotypes were shared across a few donors. Pairwise subsampling led to the expectation that sequencing depth would affect the degree of clonotype sharing among donors. Sampling was limited to blood, and TCR repertoires in tissue likely differ from TCR repertoires in blood. Estimated clonotype richness was generally larger for naive than for memory subsets. Rarefaction of sorted-subset datasets indicated incomplete sequencing despite the large sequencing depth.

The germline V gene specifies MDHEN as CDR1 and SYDVKM as CDR2. The CDR3 has 16 amino acids, counting the end cysteine and phenylalanine. Only the CDR3 portion is preserved as DNA: 48 bases, with reading frame beginning at the first base. V drops 5 bases and J drops 5 bases, leaving 22 bases in between. Using the deep immunoSEQ assay, TCR CDR3 regions were amplified from genomic DNA by multiplex PCR. Extracted genomic DNA from each cell subset was spread evenly across all wells of several immunoSEQ 96-well plates, with each plate serving as a replicate. For sorted subsets, around 200 ng genomic DNA, equal to 30,000 to 35,000 T cell genomes, was loaded into each replicate PCR. The purified libraries were quantified using a Qubit 3.0 fluorometer, sized with a Bioanalyzer 2100, and then quantified again using the KAPA Library Quantification kit. Each immunoSEQ 96-well plate was sequenced on its own single-read 150-cycle Illumina NextSeq 550 flow cell. On the study's bioinformatics: Because the immunoSEQ output held only junctional sequences and lacked quality scores, the filtering could not match the filtering applied to full-length reads. To assign V/J genes and CDR3, sequences were annotated against IMGT germline references using PyIR, a Python wrapper for IgBLAST v1.9. Reads were removed for weak V/J assignments (E-value above 1e-6), missing CDR3, stop codons, out-of-frame junctions, or ambiguous translated residues. V3J clonotypes were defined as sequences sharing an identical inferred V gene, J gene, and CDR3 amino acid sequence. Percentage overlap between repertoires was calculated by dividing the number of shared unique clonotypes by the size of the smaller repertoire. Repertoire richness was assessed with RTK rarefaction, the Chao1 estimator, and Recon v2.1 estimates of unobserved clonotypes. OLGA was used to compute generation probabilities for all TCRbeta clonotypes that the gDNA method yielded from a few donors. Here the immuneACCESS table is served through TCRdb, limited to in-frame sequences with V and J called. Missing clones are a known gap in these copies; in checked studies unresolved V genes cover under half, and the rest lacks a known reason. Clonal size and the V and J genes are those of that table, whereas D and trimming came from the DNA. For this sample there are about 1.9 million clones; around 93% appear just once. The top ten clonotypes cover around 1.7% of the sample.

Remarks on this clone: Its binding antigen is unknown. No base-level quality is on record; no much larger clone is a single base apart.

Sequencing input: naive CD8+ T cells from PBMCs. What this sample's cell subset or site label stands for: CD45RA+CCR7+. The chain was built from TRBV28 and TRBJ2-7; the D gene may be TRBD1 or TRBD2, since each aligns over 6 bases. The sequence was collected from a man aged 18 to 29 in good health. Some clones in this sample may be carry-over from other donors' samples. The CDR3 reads CASSLQGGFGFHEQYF. The nucleotides are TGTGCCAGCAGTCTACAAGGGGGGTTTGGTTTCCACGAGCAGTACTTC.